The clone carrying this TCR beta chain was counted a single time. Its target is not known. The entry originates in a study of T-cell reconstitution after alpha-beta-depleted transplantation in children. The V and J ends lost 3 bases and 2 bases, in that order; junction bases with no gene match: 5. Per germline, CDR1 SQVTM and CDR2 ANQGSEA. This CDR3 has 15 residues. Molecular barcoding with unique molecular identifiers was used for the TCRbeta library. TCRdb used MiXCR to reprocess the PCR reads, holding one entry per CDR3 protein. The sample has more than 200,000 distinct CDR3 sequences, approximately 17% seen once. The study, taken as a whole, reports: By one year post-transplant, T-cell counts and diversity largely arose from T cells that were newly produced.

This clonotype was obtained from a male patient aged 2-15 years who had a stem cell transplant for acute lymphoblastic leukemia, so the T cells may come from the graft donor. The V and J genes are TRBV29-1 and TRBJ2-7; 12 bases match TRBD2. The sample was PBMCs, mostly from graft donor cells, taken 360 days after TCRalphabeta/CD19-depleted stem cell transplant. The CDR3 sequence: CSVDLAGGKAYEQYF. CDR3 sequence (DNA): TGCAGCGTTGACCTAGCGGGAGGGAAGGCCTACGAGCAGTACTTC.